These 31 T cell receptor beta chains originate from one sample sequenced in a study of blood T cells in healthy people across ages. A second PCR of 7 to 11 cycles used a sample-barcoded 5' primer and a J-beta primer mix. TCRdb re-called the 5' RACE reads through MiXCR, storing one row per CDR3 protein. The sample lists more than 750,000 distinct CDR3 sequences, just under 30% occurring once. A further study also used this sample, focusing on T cells of mothers and their children.

The specimen was blood. The receptors originated from a woman between 40 and 50 years old in good health.

A few counts support this clonotype. The chain has TRBV7-2 and TRBJ1-5, with TRBD1 identical over 9 bases. This CDR3 spans 15 amino acids. Trimming took 5 bases from V and 3 from J; bases not matched to a gene: 5. Germline V gives CDR1 SGHTA, CDR2 FQGNSA. CDR3 bases: TGTGCCAGCAGCACACAGGGGGCCAACAATCAGCCCCAGCATTTT. Amino acids: CASSTQGANNQPQHF.

This clonotype was detected a few times. The V gene is TRBV7-2, the J gene TRBJ2-7; possibly TRBD1 for D (6 bases). Per germline, CDR1 SGHTA and CDR2 FQGNSA. The V and J ends lost 5 bases and 3 bases respectively, with 17 bases between them. The CDR3 contains 15 residues. This chain's CDR3 is CASSAGRDTYYEQYF. The CDR3 DNA is TGTGCCAGCAGCGCAGGCCGGGACACTTACTACGAGCAGTACTTC.

The chain recombines TRBV9 with TRBJ1-2; 7 bases agree with TRBD1. The germline gives CDR1 SGDLS, CDR2 YYNGEE. The length of the CDR3 is 15 residues. V lost 1 base to trimming and J lost 4 bases; unmatched junction nucleotides: 7. CDR3: CASSVSTGSFYGYTF. CDR3 nucleotide sequence: TGTGCCAGCAGCGTATCGACAGGGAGCTTCTATGGCTACACCTTC. Full variable domain (rest looked up from reference TRBV9 and TRBJ1-2): DSGVTQTPKHLITATGQRVTLRCSPRSGDLSVYWYQQSLDQGLQFLIQYYNGEERAKGNILERFSAQQFPDLHSELNLSSLELGDSALYFCASSVSTGSFYGYTFGSGTRLTVV.

This clonotype occurred many times. V is TRBV7-2 and J is TRBJ2-7; the match to TRBD2 covers 9 bases. The ends lost 0 bases at V and 3 bases at J; junction bases unmatched: 6. Germline V gene sequence: CDR1 SGHTA, CDR2 FQGNSA. CDR3 length: 16 residues. This chain's CDR3 is CASSLAPSGGLYEQYF. DNA of the CDR3: TGTGCCAGCAGCTTAGCGCCCAGCGGGGGGCTCTACGAGCAGTACTTC.

This clonotype was detected a few times. V usage is TRBV18 and J usage is TRBJ1-4; 7 nucleotides agree with TRBD1. The V and J ends lost 3 bases and 7 bases, in that order; junction bases with no gene match: 5. The CDR3 runs to 14 residues. Per germline, CDR1 KGHSH and CDR2 LQKENI. The CDR3 sequence is CASSPGTDPEKLFF. CDR3 nucleotides: TGTGCCAGCTCACCCGGGACAGACCCTGAAAAACTGTTTTTT.

This clonotype was detected a few times. The chain employs TRBV28 and TRBJ2-3, with a tentative D call TRBD1 (6 bases). Trimming took off 5 bases at V and 0 bases at J, with 12 bases between the two ends. The CDR3 has 15 amino acids. Germline V gives CDR1 MDHEN, CDR2 SYDVKM. CDR3 residues: CASSRPGQSTDTQYF. As DNA, the CDR3 is TGTGCCAGCAGTCGCCCGGGACAAAGCACAGATACGCAGTATTTT.

This clonotype has just one count. Since a much larger clone is just one base distant, this may be a read error. The DNA for the CDR3 is TGCGCCAGCAGCCGGGGTGACACCCCGTACGAGCAGTACTTC. Translated, it gives CASSRGDTPYEQYF. The chain uses TRBV5-1 and TRBJ2-7; possibly TRBD2 for D (5 bases). Germline-derived CDR1 and CDR2 are SGHRS and YFSETQ. The CDR3 extends over 14 amino acids. The V end was cut by 4 bases, the J end by 4 bases, with 15 bases between.

The chain couples TRBV20-1 to TRBJ1-5, with D perhaps matching TRBD1 (5 bases). The CDR3 is 17 residues long. With 0 bases removed from V and 7 bases from J, the gap between germline ends came to 22 bases. CDR1 is DFQATT, CDR2 SNEGSKA, per germline (reference sequence). CDR3 residues: CSARDPGQEGTGQPQHF. The CDR3 region has the DNA TGCAGTGCTAGAGATCCCGGTCAGGAGGGGACGGGGCAGCCCCAGCATTTT.

About this clonotype: A read error may account for a junction end that differs from germline. The rearrangement joins TRBV9 to TRBJ1-2, with D maybe TRBD1 (5 bases). The CDR3 has 15 residues. In germline, CDR1 is SGDLS, CDR2 YYNGEE. The CDR3 spells CASSVGLTVEYDYTF. The DNA for the CDR3 is TGTGCCAGCAGCGTAGGACTGACAGTGGAATATGACTACACCTTC.

This clonotype was seen repeatedly, ten times or more. The CDR3: CASSLTGFRGYTF. In DNA, the CDR3 is TGTGCCAGCAGCCTCACAGGGTTTCGAGGCTACACCTTC. The chain has TRBV7-3 and TRBJ1-2; D perhaps matches TRBD1 (6 bases). Deletions cut 5 bases from V and 8 bases from J, with 15 bases between. This CDR3 comprises 13 residues. Germline V gives CDR1 SGHTA, CDR2 FQGTGA. The full variable domain, its missing parts supplied by reference TRBV7-3 and TRBJ1-2, is GAGVSQTPSNKVTEKGKYVELRCDPISGHTALYWYRQSLGQGPEFLIYFQGTGAADDSGLPNDRFFAVRPEGSVSTLKIQRTERGDSAVYLCASSLTGFRGYTFGSGTRLTVV.

This clonotype was seen repeatedly, ten times or more. This chain joins TRBV5-8 and TRBJ2-1; D gene ambiguous. This CDR3 is 12 amino acids long. Trimming shortened V by 3 bases and J by 9 bases, and 10 bases separated the two germline ends. Germline V gene data show CDR1 as SGHTS and CDR2 as YDEGEE. In DNA form, the CDR3 reads TGTGCCAGCAGCTCGTATTTGAGTGAGCAGTTCTTC. Translating it yields CASSSYLSEQFF.

This clonotype has just a few counts. V and J are TRBV5-1 and TRBJ2-1, with D hard to call. The CDR3 contains 14 residues. Trimming took 4 bases from V and 5 from J, leaving 13 bases between them. Germline V lookup: CDR1 SGHRS, CDR2 YFSETQ. CDR3 sequence (DNA): TGCGCCAGCAGCCAGATAAACACGGACAATGAGCAGTTCTTC. Protein: CASSQINTDNEQFF.

The table lists this clonotype with many counts. V usage is TRBV12-3 or TRBV12-4 and J usage is TRBJ2-4, with 12 positions matching TRBD2. Trimming took 3 bases from V and 3 from J; bases not matched to a gene: 9. The CDR3 totals 18 residues. The CDR3 nucleotides are TGTGCCAGCAGTTTCGGGCTAGCGGGGGGGTCTGGCAAAAACATTCAGTACTTC. Encoded protein: CASSFGLAGGSGKNIQYF.

The table lists this clonotype with a few counts. The genes are TRBV28 and TRBJ1-1, with unresolved D. The V end lost 5 bases, the J end lost 10 bases, and 20 bases lay between the germline ends. The CDR3 has 14 amino acids. Per germline, CDR1 MDHEN and CDR2 SYDVKM. This chain's CDR3 is CASSPAGSASGAFF. Written as DNA, the CDR3 is TGTGCCAGCAGTCCCGCCGGCAGCGCCTCAGGAGCTTTCTTT. Complete variable domain (other parts from reference TRBV28 and TRBJ1-1): DVKVTQSSRYLVKRTGEKVFLECVQDMDHENMFWYRQDPGLGLRLIYFSYDVKMKEKGDIPEGYSVSREKKERFSLILESASTNQTSMYLCASSPAGSASGAFFGQGTRLTVV.

The chain is built from TRBV11-2 and TRBJ2-3; 15 positions match TRBD2. Germline assignment: CDR1 SGHAT and CDR2 FQNNGV. Losses at the gene ends were 3 bases for V and 7 bases for J; bases not matched to a gene: 8. The CDR3 extends over 17 amino acids. The CDR3 DNA reads TGTGCCAGCAGCTTCTCAGGGGGACTAGCGGGGGGTAATACGCAGTATTTT. It specifies CASSFSGGLAGGNTQYF.

Only a few counts were recorded for this clonotype. A much more abundant neighbour one base away suggests this may be a read error. The chain couples TRBV7-9 to TRBJ2-7; D could derive from TRBD1 or TRBD2 (5 bases each). Germline V gene lookup returns CDR1 SEHNR and CDR2 FQNEAQ (reference sequence). The length of the CDR3 is 16 residues. CDR3 region: CANSLTGGRLTYEQYF. DNA for the CDR3: TGTGCCAACAGCTTAACAGGCGGGCGACTAACCTACGAGCAGTACTTC.

This clonotype appeared a few times. The chain couples TRBV7-2 to TRBJ2-4; tentative D call: TRBD2 (5 bases). CDR1 is SGHTA and CDR2 is FQGNSA in the germline V gene. Trimming removed 1 base from V and 0 bases from J, with 13 bases in between. The CDR3 sequence is 17 residues long. The CDR3 loop reads CASSLGLADEAKNIQYF. Here the CDR3 DNA reads TGTGCCAGCAGCTTAGGGCTAGCCGACGAAGCCAAAAACATTCAGTACTTC.

With regard to this clonotype: An end of the junction does not agree with germline; a read error may underlie this. The rearrangement links TRBV9 to TRBJ2-1; the D gene is possibly TRBD2 (5 bases). Germline V lookup: CDR1 SGDLS, CDR2 YYNGEE. The CDR3 consists of 16 residues. The CDR3 coding sequence is TGTGTCAGCAGCGTAGGGAGTGTGGCCCCATCGAGTGAGCAGTTCTTC. Its translation is CVSSVGSVAPSSEQFF.

The V call is TRBV5-1, the J call TRBJ2-6; 9 bases align to TRBD1. With 4 bases clipped from V and 0 bases from J, the junction kept 8 bases outside the gene matches. The CDR3 is 18 residues long. Germline CDR1 SGHRS, CDR2 YFSETQ. This chain's CDR3 is CASSPTGTGRSGANVLTF. Here the CDR3 DNA reads TGCGCCAGCAGCCCCACCGGGACAGGGCGCTCTGGGGCCAACGTCCTGACTTTC.

This clonotype has just a few counts. The V call is TRBV12-3 or TRBV12-4, the J call TRBJ2-1; TRBD2 agrees at 8 bases. Losses at the gene ends were 4 bases for V and 7 bases for J; bases not matched to a gene: 6. This CDR3 is built from 14 residues. CDR3 in amino acids: CASSSDRLANEQFF. As DNA, the CDR3 is TGTGCCAGCAGTTCCGACCGACTAGCGAATGAGCAGTTCTTC.

The chain links TRBV6-5 to TRBJ2-2; 7 nucleotides match TRBD1. Per germline, CDR1 MNHEY and CDR2 SVGAGI. This CDR3 comprises 15 residues. The V gene end was trimmed by 7 bases and the J gene end by 5 bases; junction bases not matched to a gene: 10. CDR3 protein: CASTFDRALTGELFF. The CDR3 nucleotides are TGTGCCAGCACCTTTGACAGGGCGTTAACCGGGGAGCTGTTTTTT.

The genes are TRBV20-1 and TRBJ1-5; D uncertain. V was trimmed by 6 bases and J by 2 bases, leaving 20 bases between them. This CDR3 has 16 residues. Per germline, CDR1 DFQATT and CDR2 SNEGSKA (reference sequence). DNA for the CDR3: TGCAGTGCCAATAGAGCGACGTGGCAGGGCAATCAGCCCCAGCATTTT. Translated: CSANRATWQGNQPQHF.

This clonotype was detected only a few times. This rearrangement joins TRBV27 to TRBJ1-1, with D perhaps TRBD1 (6 bases). In germline, CDR1 is MNHEY, CDR2 SMNVEV (reference sequence). The CDR3 has 14 residues. The V and J ends lost 7 bases and 5 bases respectively, with 17 bases between them. CDR3 bases: TGTGCCAGCATCCCCGGGGGGCGGTGGACTGAAGCTTTCTTT. Protein: CASIPGGRWTEAFF.

Only one count was recorded for this clonotype. The chain links TRBV18 to TRBJ2-7; possibly TRBD1 for D (5 bases). The germline V gene has CDR1 KGHSH and CDR2 LQKENI. The V end was cut by 5 bases, the J end by 7 bases, with 18 bases between. The CDR3 spans 14 residues. CDR3 nucleotide sequence: TGTGCCAGCTCAGGGGCCGAGGCCTACAATGAGCAGTACTTC. Translation gives CASSGAEAYNEQYF.

The chain links TRBV5-1 to TRBJ1-1; weak D call: TRBD1 (5 bases). The CDR3 has 16 amino acids. Germline V gene sequence: CDR1 SGHRS, CDR2 YFSETQ. V lost 0 bases, J lost 3 bases, and 15 bases lay in between. In DNA, the CDR3 is TGCGCCAGCAGCTTGGAATGGACCGGGACCTACACTGAAGCTTTCTTT. This gives the protein CASSLEWTGTYTEAFF.

A word on this clonotype: One end of the junction does not line up with germline, which may come from a read error. V usage is TRBV12-3 or TRBV12-4 and J usage is TRBJ2-3; no reliable D call. This CDR3 is 14 amino acids long. As DNA, the CDR3 is TGTGCCAGCAAGCTTACGGGTATAGCAGATGCGCAGTATTTT. Its protein is CASKLTGIADAQYF.

The chain combines TRBV18 with TRBJ1-2, with 7 bases lining up with TRBD1. The CDR3 is 15 amino acids. Trimming took 3 bases from V and 2 from J; bases not matched to a gene: 6. Germline CDR1 reads KGHSH; CDR2 reads LQKENI. The CDR3 DNA follows: TGTGCCAGCTCACCGCGAGGACAGGTGAACTATGGCTACACCTTC. Amino acids: CASSPRGQVNYGYTF.

This clonotype was seen repeatedly, ten times or more. This rearrangement joins TRBV7-2 to TRBJ1-2, with TRBD1 as a possible D gene (6 bases). CDR3 length: 14 amino acids. Looked up from germline, CDR1 is SGHTA and CDR2 is FQGNSA. The V end lost 9 bases, the J end lost 2 bases, and 16 bases lay between the germline ends. This CDR3 reads CASSQDDRNYGYTF. The CDR3, as DNA: TGTGCCAGTAGCCAAGATGACAGGAACTATGGCTACACCTTC. The variable domain in full, completed from reference TRBV7-2 and TRBJ1-2, reads GAGVSQSPSNKVTEKGKDVELRCDPISGHTALYWYRQSLGQGLEFLIYFQGNSAPDKSGLPSDRFSAERTGGSVSTLTIQRTQQEDSAVYLCASSQDDRNYGYTFGSGTRLTVV.

This clonotype has ten or more counts. This chain links TRBV7-2 with TRBJ1-2, with TRBD1 matching 7 bases. Germline V gives CDR1 SGHTA, CDR2 FQGNSA. With 3 bases clipped from V and 4 bases from J, the junction kept 11 bases outside the gene matches. The CDR3 contains 16 residues. As DNA, the CDR3 is TGTGCCAGCAGCTTGAACCAACAGGGGATAGGCTATGGCTACACCTTC. This translates into CASSLNQQGIGYGYTF. The whole variable domain, filled in from reference TRBV7-2 and TRBJ1-2, reads GAGVSQSPSNKVTEKGKDVELRCDPISGHTALYWYRQSLGQGLEFLIYFQGNSAPDKSGLPSDRFSAERTGGSVSTLTIQRTQQEDSAVYLCASSLNQQGIGYGYTFGSGTRLTVV.

This clonotype has more than one count but fewer than ten. A single base separates this from a much larger clone, so it may be a read error. V is TRBV7-9 and J is TRBJ2-1, with a possible D match to TRBD1 (5 bases). This CDR3 comprises 16 residues. Germline loops: CDR1 SEHNR, CDR2 FQNEAQ (reference sequence). V was shortened by 5 bases and J by 3 bases, with 17 bases between the two germline ends. The CDR3 region has the DNA TGTGCCAGCAGCCCCCGGACAAGGGGCGGCTACAATGAGCAGTTCTTC. It is translated as CASSPRTRGGYNEQFF.

This clonotype was detected ten times or more. V and J are TRBV29-1 and TRBJ2-5, with a possible D match to TRBD2 (6 bases). Between the trimmed V and J ends, which lost 6 bases and 0 bases, there was a span of 11 bases. CDR3 length: 13 residues. The germline V gene encodes CDR1 SQVTM and CDR2 ANQGSEA. CDR3 sequence: CSVAGTYQETQYF. The CDR3 nucleotides read TGCAGCGTAGCCGGGACTTACCAAGAGACCCAGTACTTC. Full variable domain (rest looked up from reference TRBV29-1 and TRBJ2-5): SAVISQKPSRDICQRGTSLTIQCQVDSQVTMMFWYRQQPGQSLTLIATANQGSEATYESGFVIDKFPISRPNLTFSTLTVSNMSPEDSSIYLCSVAGTYQETQYFGPGTRLLVL.